This T cell receptor beta chain was captured in a study of radiotherapy plus CTLA-4 blockade in lung cancer (dated by TCRdb to between 2017 and 2018). Broadly, across the study: Among the enrolled patients, around 17% had an objective response, and 31% reached disease control. What the research found in general, with its limitations: Increased serum interferon-beta after radiation, together with early dynamic changes in blood T cell clones, were reported to be the strongest predictors of response. After treatment with radiotherapy and ipilimumab, TCR clones that came from tumors expanded in the peripheral blood.

V drops 4 bases and J drops 5 bases, leaving 17 bases in between. The CDR3 goes from the cysteine to the phenylalanine over 15 residues. The only DNA kept is the CDR3, 45 bases in frame from the first base. Via the germline V gene (reference sequence), CDR1 is LNHDA and CDR2 SQIVND. About this clone: Its binding antigen is unknown. Nothing much larger sits one base from this clone, and base qualities are not available.

Library preparation was by the immunoSEQ multiplex PCR assay. TCRdb holds this immuneACCESS table with in-frame rearrangements only. Some clones are missing; in checked studies, unresolved V genes explain under half, and the rest has no known cause. The sample table lists tens of thousands of clones, about 85% of them with a count of one. The top ten clones comprise 8.5% of the sample. The study tested focal radiation therapy combined with CTLA-4 blockade (ipilimumab) in patients with chemo-refractory metastatic non-small-cell lung cancer. The sequence was obtained from a human donor with non-small cell lung cancer who had a complete response to radiotherapy plus ipilimumab. The chain is assembled from TRBV19 and TRBJ2-5; the best D guess is TRBD2, with 6 bases matching. The material was peripheral blood, obtained from a patient treated with radiotherapy plus ipilimumab. Read as DNA, the sequence is TGTGCCAGTAGTACGGTTAGCGGTGGAGTGGAGACCCAGTACTTC. This yields the protein CASSTVSGGVETQYF.